These 14 T cell receptor beta chains share one sample of origin, sequenced in a study of cytomegalovirus exposure and HLA in healthy donors. Use of 60 Vbeta and 13 Jbeta primers characterized the PCR. Clones were read by immunoSEQ multiplex PCR, and TCRdb kept only the in-frame ones, dropping some. This sample's clone table lists 130,000 to 150,000 clones. The sequencing input was PBMCs. The receptors were gathered from a male donor in good health and CMV-seronegative.

The V and J genes are TRBV4-1 and TRBJ1-1; no reliable D call. This CDR3 comprises 16 residues. Between the trimmed V and J ends, which lost 0 bases and 3 bases, there was a span of 14 bases. Looked up from germline, CDR1 is MGHRA and CDR2 is YSYEKL. The CDR3 DNA reads TGCGCCAGCAGCCAAGATGCGGGTTTTGTGGACACTGAAGCTTTCTTT. Protein product: CASSQDAGFVDTEAFF.

CDR3 DNA sequence: TGCGCCAGCAGCTTGGTTGTCAGCTACGAGCAGTACTTC. Encoded protein: CASSLVVSYEQYF. V is TRBV5-1 and J is TRBJ2-7; no definite D call. V was shortened by 0 bases and J by 3 bases, with 7 bases between the two germline ends. CDR1 and CDR2 from the germline V gene are SGHRS and YFSETQ. The CDR3 consists of 13 residues.

The rearrangement joins TRBV18 to TRBJ2-7, with D possibly TRBD1 on 6 matching bases. Trimming shortened V by 2 bases and J by 5 bases, and 13 bases separated the two germline ends. The CDR3 has 14 residues. Germline lookup yields CDR1 KGHSH and CDR2 LQKENI. CDR3: CASSPSQGKDEQYF. CDR3 DNA: TGTGCCAGCTCACCATCGCAGGGGAAGGACGAGCAGTACTTC.

The chain couples TRBV28 to TRBJ1-5; D uncertain. Germline V gene sequence: CDR1 MDHEN, CDR2 SYDVKM. CDR3 length equals 13 residues. V lost 4 bases, J lost 9 bases, and 13 bases lay in between. The CDR3 region has the DNA TGTGCCAGCAGTTCCACTTATGATGGGCCCCAGCATTTT. Translated: CASSSTYDGPQHF.

This chain joins TRBV7-8 and TRBJ2-7; D uncertain. Germline assignment: CDR1 SGHVS and CDR2 FQNEAQ. The V and J ends lost 5 bases and 3 bases respectively, with 8 bases between them. The CDR3 is 12 amino acids. The CDR3 sequence: CASSPPGYEQYF. The DNA for the CDR3 is TGTGCCAGCAGCCCCCCGGGCTACGAGCAGTACTTC.

This sequence joins TRBV6-5 and TRBJ2-2; 8 bases are shared with TRBD1. This CDR3 comprises 15 residues. The junction had 8 bases not matched to a gene; V was cut back by 7 bases and J by 4 bases. Germline assignment: CDR1 MNHEY and CDR2 SVGAGI. The CDR3 loop is CASNPQGAVTGELFF. The CDR3 nucleotides are TGTGCCAGCAATCCGCAGGGGGCCGTCACCGGGGAGCTGTTTTTT.

About this clone: A read error may account for a junction end that differs from germline. The chain recombines TRBV5-1 with TRBJ1-2; D perhaps matches TRBD1 (5 bases). This CDR3 is built from 11 residues. Germline CDR1 and CDR2: SGHRS and YFSETQ. The CDR3 sequence is CASSSGSFTRF. The CDR3 DNA sequence: TGCGCCAGCAGCTCAGGGTCCTTTACCCGCTTC.

The chain links TRBV12-5 to TRBJ2-2; 7 positions agree with TRBD1. V dropped 6 bases and J dropped 7; count of bases not matched to a gene: 11. The CDR3 is 15 amino acids. Germline V gives CDR1 LGHNT, CDR2 FRNRAP. The CDR3 sequence: CASGPPGQTFGELFF. Here the CDR3 DNA reads TGTGCTAGTGGCCCCCCGGGACAGACCTTCGGGGAGCTGTTTTTT. The full variable domain, completed using reference TRBV12-5 and TRBJ2-2, is DARVTQTPRHKVTEMGQEVTMRCQPILGHNTVFWYRQTMMQGLELLAYFRNRAPLDDSGMPKDRFSAEMPDATLATLKIQPSEPRDSAVYFCASGPPGQTFGELFFGEGSRLTVL.

The chain has TRBV10-2 and TRBJ1-2, with 8 nucleotides matching TRBD1. Germline CDR1 reads WSHSY; CDR2 reads SAAADI. V lost 6 bases, J lost 5 bases, and 14 bases stayed unmatched. The CDR3 length is 16 residues. CDR3 DNA: TGCGCCAGCAGCGGGCGGGGCTCACAGGGGGTGTATGGCTACACCTTC. This codes for CASSGRGSQGVYGYTF.

The chain joins TRBV5-4 to TRBJ2-7, with D possibly TRBD2 on 5 matching bases. The CDR3 length is 13 residues. Between the trimmed V and J ends, which lost 3 bases and 3 bases, there was a span of 10 bases. Germline lookup yields CDR1 SGHNT and CDR2 YYREEE (reference sequence). Here the CDR3 reads CASSSGVGYEQYF. In nucleotides, the CDR3 is TGTGCCAGCAGCTCCGGGGTCGGCTACGAGCAGTACTTC.

V is TRBV2 and J is TRBJ2-2; a weak D match, TRBD1 (6 bases). Germline V lookup: CDR1 SNHLY, CDR2 FYNNEI. The CDR3 loop spans 16 amino acids. The ends were cut back, 6 bases at V and 3 bases at J, with 17 bases in the middle. Written as DNA, the CDR3 is TGTGCCAGCAGACACCCGGACAGTGCCTACACCGGGGAGCTGTTTTTT. It codes for CASRHPDSAYTGELFF.

V is TRBV5-6 and J is TRBJ1-2, with 7 bases aligning to TRBD1. The trim removed 4 bases at V and 4 bases at J, leaving 1 base unmatched. This CDR3 spans 12 amino acids. CDR1 SGHDT and CDR2 YYEEEE come from the germline V gene. The CDR3 loop is CASSRDSYGYTF. CDR3 sequence (DNA): TGTGCCAGCAGCAGGGACAGCTATGGCTACACCTTC.

This rearrangement joins TRBV6-6 to TRBJ2-7; D remains ambiguous. Trimming took 2 bases from V and 5 from J, leaving 19 bases between them. Germline V gives CDR1 MNHNY, CDR2 SVGAGI (reference sequence). The CDR3 is 16 residues long. CDR3: CASSYELGGAAHEQYF. In nucleotides, the CDR3 is TGTGCCAGCAGTTACGAGTTAGGCGGAGCCGCCCACGAGCAGTACTTC.

The CDR3 region is CATSREQGSNQPQHF. The CDR3 region has the DNA TGTGCCACCAGCAGAGAACAGGGGAGCAATCAGCCCCAGCATTTT. The V and J genes are TRBV15 and TRBJ1-5; 7 positions agree with TRBD1. J lost 1 base, V lost 0 bases, and 0 bases had no gene match. Per germline, CDR1 LNHNV and CDR2 YYDKDF (reference sequence). This CDR3 is 15 amino acids long.